The next 17 T cell receptor beta chains were all read from a single sample in a study of metastatic and nonmetastatic thyroid tumors. No patient received treatment before thyroid surgery. TCRdb recomputed clones from the PCR reads via MiXCR. The table lists around 20,000 clones, roughly 15% of them singletons, with more than 14% in the top ten. Source material: tumor tissue. The receptors shown here come from a female donor with papillary thyroid cancer or a benign thyroid nodule (not recorded which). Some clones in this sample may be carry-over from other donors' samples.

By share, this clone ranks as medium-sized. The J gene is TRBJ1-2, the V gene TRBV6-2 or TRBV6-3; unclear D gene. V lost 6 bases and J 2 bases, leaving 13 bases between the germline ends. The CDR3 spans 14 residues. Germline CDR1 is MNHEY and CDR2 is SVGEGT. CDR3 bases: TGTGCCAGCAGCCGAATCGGACGAAACTATGGCTACACCTTC. This encodes CASSRIGRNYGYTF.

This clone appeared many times. The chain carries TRBV6-1 and TRBJ1-2; tentatively, D is TRBD1 (5 bases). Deletions cut 0 bases from V and 9 bases from J, with 14 bases between. The V gene's germline CDR1 is MNHNS and CDR2 SASEGT. The CDR3 extends over 14 amino acids. CDR3 residues: CASSEALNSGSYTF. The CDR3 coding sequence is TGTGCCAGCAGTGAAGCGCTTAATTCAGGGAGCTACACCTTC.

This clone was detected only once. This rearrangement joins TRBV28 to TRBJ2-5, with TRBD1 matching 7 bases. This CDR3 is 14 amino acids long. CDR1 is MDHEN, CDR2 SYDVKM, per germline. V shed 5 bases and J 4 bases; nucleotides not matched to a gene: 7. The CDR3 here is CASSTGTAPETQYF. In nucleotides, the CDR3 is TGTGCCAGCAGTACAGGGACAGCACCAGAGACCCAGTACTTC.

Regarding this clone: Being one base from a much bigger clone, this may be a read error. The gene calls are TRBV2 and TRBJ2-3, with 10 bases that match TRBD2. CDR3 length equals 14 residues. V was pared by 8 bases and J by 10 bases, with 12 bases of the junction left unmatched. The germline V gene has CDR1 SNHLY and CDR2 FYNNEI. CDR3 sequence (DNA): TGTGCCAGCGTTCCTACTAGCGGGAAAACACCGCAGTATTTT. Its translation: CASVPTSGKTPQYF.

This clone was seen many times. The chain uses TRBV29-1 and TRBJ2-7, with TRBD1 matching over 9 bases. This CDR3 region has 15 residues. The germline gives CDR1 SQVTM, CDR2 ANQGSEA. With V trimmed by 4 bases and J by 0 bases, 7 bases remained unmatched. CDR3 region: CSVGGGQGTSYEQYF. DNA of the CDR3: TGCAGCGTTGGGGGGGGACAGGGAACCTCCTACGAGCAGTACTTC.

In its sample, this clone was seen many times. The V gene is TRBV20-1, the J gene TRBJ1-3; 7 bases fit TRBD1. V dropped 6 bases and J dropped 4; count of bases not matched to a gene: 12. The germline V gene encodes CDR1 DFQATT and CDR2 SNEGSKA (reference sequence). This CDR3 comprises 15 residues. The CDR3 bases are TGCAGTGCCCACAGCCCACAGGGGTCAGGAAACACCATATATTTT. Its protein product is CSAHSPQGSGNTIYF.

This clone appeared a single time. A junction end diverges from the germline sequence, so it may reflect a read error. This chain joins TRBV5-1 and TRBJ2-5, with unresolved D. Per germline, CDR1 SGHRS and CDR2 YFSETQ. The CDR3 has 11 residues. The chain's CDR3 is CASSDKETQYF. The CDR3 nucleotides read TGCGCCAGCAGCGATAAAGAGACACAGTACTTC. The full variable domain, with the rest looked up from reference TRBV5-1 and TRBJ2-5, is KAGVTQTPRYLIKTRGQQVTLSCSPISGHRSVSWYQQTPGQGLQFLFEYFSETQRNKGNFPGRFSGRQFSNSRSEMNVSTLELGDSALYLCASSDKETQYFGPGTRLLVL.

The table lists this clone with many counts. The rearrangement uses TRBV2 and TRBJ1-4; weak D call: TRBD1 (6 bases). Trimming left V 0 bases short and J 0 bases short, with 23 bases between. The CDR3 spans 21 residues. The V gene's germline CDR1 is SNHLY and CDR2 FYNNEI. The CDR3 region has the DNA TGTGCCAGCAGTGAAGCGCTTCTAGGGAGAGGGGGACGTACAACTAATGAAAAACTGTTTTTT. Protein: CASSEALLGRGGRTTNEKLFF.

This clone has only a few counts. The chain carries TRBV5-4 and TRBJ2-5, with D unresolved. V lost 2 bases, J lost 0 bases, and 8 bases lay in between. Germline values: CDR1 SGHNT, CDR2 YYREEE (reference sequence). This CDR3 has 14 amino acids. Here the CDR3 DNA reads TGTGCCAGCAGCTTCCTAGGGCACCAAGAGACCCAGTACTTC. Encoded protein: CASSFLGHQETQYF.

This clone has at least ten counts. The chain carries TRBV5-8 and TRBJ1-4, with D perhaps TRBD1 (5 bases). The germline V gene has CDR1 SGHTS and CDR2 YDEGEE. The CDR3 runs 16 residues. The V end lost 0 bases, the J end lost 4 bases, and 13 bases lay between the germline ends. The CDR3 sequence is CASSLEARDNNEKLFF. The CDR3 DNA is TGTGCCAGCAGCTTGGAAGCCAGGGATAATAATGAAAAACTGTTTTTT.

This clone was detected ten times or more. This sequence joins TRBV6-2 or TRBV6-3 and TRBJ2-5; the D call may be TRBD1 or TRBD2 (6 bases each). The V and J ends lost 5 bases and 5 bases respectively, with 15 bases between them. Germline CDR1 reads MNHEY; CDR2 reads SVGEGT. There are 14 residues in the CDR3. Here the CDR3 DNA reads TGTGCCAGCAGTGCGACGGGGGCTTCGGAGACCCAGTACTTC. Protein sequence: CASSATGASETQYF.

A remark on this clone: One base away lies a much larger clone, so this may be a sequencing read error. The V and J genes are TRBV7-3 and TRBJ1-1; D perhaps matches TRBD1 (5 bases). Germline CDR1 SGHTA, CDR2 FQGTGA. This CDR3 is 13 amino acids long. CDR3 region: CSSNSRGGTEAFF. CDR3 sequence (DNA): TGTTCCAGCAACTCGAGGGGAGGGACTGAAGCTTTCTTT.

This clone was recorded many times. This could be a read error, since a much larger clone is one nucleotide away. This same CDR3 is encoded by further DNA sequences in the sample. The J gene is TRBJ2-7, the V gene TRBV2; D is unclear. The CDR3 is made up of 13 amino acids. Germline values: CDR1 SNHLY, CDR2 FYNNEI. The CDR3 DNA sequence: TGTGCCAGTAGTGGTGGCGTAGCCTACGAGCAGTACTTC. Protein: CASSGGVAYEQYF.

In its sample, this clone was seen many times. The CDR3 bases are TGTGCCAGCAGCGTAGGTCCGCTGAACACTGAAGCTTTCTTT. Protein product: CASSVGPLNTEAFF. The chain links TRBV9 to TRBJ1-1; D unclear. Germline V gene lookup returns CDR1 SGDLS and CDR2 YYNGEE. V shed 0 bases and J shed 0 bases, with 6 bases lying between them. The CDR3 runs 14 residues.

This clone came up many times. This chain links TRBV5-1 with TRBJ2-3; 9 positions agree with TRBD2. Germline assignment: CDR1 SGHRS and CDR2 YFSETQ. CDR3 size: 14 residues. The trim removed 0 bases at V and 6 bases at J, leaving 2 bases unmatched. The CDR3 nucleotides read TGCGCCAGCAGCTTGGGCGGGGGGGCCGATACGCAGTATTTT. Protein: CASSLGGGADTQYF.

This clone qualifies as medium-sized. At the DNA level, this CDR3 is encoded by other sequences in the same sample as well. The gene calls are TRBV6-1 and TRBJ2-2; D is ambiguous. Germline CDR1 is MNHNS and CDR2 is SASEGT. The CDR3 consists of 14 residues. Trimming pared 3 bases from V and 3 bases from J, leaving 8 bases between. The CDR3 sequence: CASSEQSDTGELFF. The CDR3 nucleotides are TGTGCCAGCAGTGAGCAGTCAGACACCGGGGAGCTGTTTTTT.

With respect to this clone: This likely comes from a read error, as the CDR3 has no conserved phenylalanine or tryptophan at its end. The chain has TRBV12-3 or TRBV12-4 and TRBJ2-7; 9 bases map to TRBD1. The CDR3 consists of 15 residues. V shed 7 bases and J 3 bases; nucleotides not matched to a gene: 10. In DNA, the CDR3 is TGTGCCAGCATCCGGTCGAGGACAGGGGACTACGAGCAGTACCTC. Amino acids: CASIRSRTGDYEQYL.